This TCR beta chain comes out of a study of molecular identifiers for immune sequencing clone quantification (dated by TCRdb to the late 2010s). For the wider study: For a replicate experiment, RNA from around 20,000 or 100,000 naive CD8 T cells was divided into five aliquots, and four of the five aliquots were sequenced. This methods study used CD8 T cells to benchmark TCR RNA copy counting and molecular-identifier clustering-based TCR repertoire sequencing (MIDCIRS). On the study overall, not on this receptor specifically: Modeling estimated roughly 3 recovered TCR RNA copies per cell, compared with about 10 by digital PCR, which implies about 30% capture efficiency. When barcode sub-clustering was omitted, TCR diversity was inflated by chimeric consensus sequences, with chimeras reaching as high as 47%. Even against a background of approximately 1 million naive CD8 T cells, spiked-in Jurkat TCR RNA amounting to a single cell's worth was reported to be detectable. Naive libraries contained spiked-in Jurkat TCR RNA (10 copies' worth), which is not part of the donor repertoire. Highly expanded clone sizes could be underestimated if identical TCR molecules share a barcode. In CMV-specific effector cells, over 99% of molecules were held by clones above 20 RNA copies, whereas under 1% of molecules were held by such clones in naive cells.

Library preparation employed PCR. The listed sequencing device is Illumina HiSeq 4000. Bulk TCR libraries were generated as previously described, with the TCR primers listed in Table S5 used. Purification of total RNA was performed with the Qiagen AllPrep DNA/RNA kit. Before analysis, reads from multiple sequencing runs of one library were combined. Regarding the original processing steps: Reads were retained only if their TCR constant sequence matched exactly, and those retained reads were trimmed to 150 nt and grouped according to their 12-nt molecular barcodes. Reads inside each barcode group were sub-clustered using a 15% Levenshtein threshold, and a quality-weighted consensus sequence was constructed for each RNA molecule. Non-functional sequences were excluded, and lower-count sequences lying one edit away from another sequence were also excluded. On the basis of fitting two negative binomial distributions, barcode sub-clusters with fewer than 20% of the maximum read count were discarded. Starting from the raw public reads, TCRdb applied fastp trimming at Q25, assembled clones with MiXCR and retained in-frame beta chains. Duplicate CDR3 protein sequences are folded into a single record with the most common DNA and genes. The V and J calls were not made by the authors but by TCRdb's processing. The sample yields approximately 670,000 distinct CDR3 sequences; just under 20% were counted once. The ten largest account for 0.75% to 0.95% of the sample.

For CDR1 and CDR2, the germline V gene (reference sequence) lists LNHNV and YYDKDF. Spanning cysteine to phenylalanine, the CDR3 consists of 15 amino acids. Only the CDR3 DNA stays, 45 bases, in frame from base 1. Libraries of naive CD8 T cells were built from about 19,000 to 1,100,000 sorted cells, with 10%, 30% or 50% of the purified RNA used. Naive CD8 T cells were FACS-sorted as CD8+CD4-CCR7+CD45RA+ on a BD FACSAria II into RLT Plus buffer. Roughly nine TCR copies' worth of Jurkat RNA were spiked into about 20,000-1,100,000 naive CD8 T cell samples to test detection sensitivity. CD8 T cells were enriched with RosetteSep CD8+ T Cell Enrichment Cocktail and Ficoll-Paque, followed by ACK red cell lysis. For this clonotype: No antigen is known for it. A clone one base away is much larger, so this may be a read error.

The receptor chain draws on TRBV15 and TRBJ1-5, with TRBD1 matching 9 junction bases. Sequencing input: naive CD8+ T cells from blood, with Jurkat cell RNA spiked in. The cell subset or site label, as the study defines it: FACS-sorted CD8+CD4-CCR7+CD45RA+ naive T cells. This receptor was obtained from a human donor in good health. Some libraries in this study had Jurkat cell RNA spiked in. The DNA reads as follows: TGTGCCACCAGCAGGGACAGGGGAGGAAATCAGCCCCGGCATTTT. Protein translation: CATSRDRGGNQPRHF.